This TCR beta chain was recovered during a study of type 1 regulatory T cells. Looking at the study overall: T-allo10 is a Tr1-enriched, alloantigen-specific CD4 T cell product made in vitro.

TCRdb itself ran the reads through MiXCR, one entry per CDR3 protein. The sample yields about 100,000 distinct CDR3 sequences, 31% seen once. Germline V gene data show CDR1 as SGHTA and CDR2 as FQGNSA. The V and J ends lost 5 bases and 2 bases respectively, with 10 bases between them. The CDR3 extends over 13 amino acids. V gene TRBV7-2 combines with J gene TRBJ2-7; unclear D gene. This TCR was recovered from a human donor in good health. Sequencing was performed on CD4+ T cells, either the whole sample or a sorted fraction (not recorded which). CDR3 loop: CASSHDYAYEQYF. In DNA, the CDR3 is TGTGCCAGCAGCCACGATTACGCCTACGAGCAGTACTTC.